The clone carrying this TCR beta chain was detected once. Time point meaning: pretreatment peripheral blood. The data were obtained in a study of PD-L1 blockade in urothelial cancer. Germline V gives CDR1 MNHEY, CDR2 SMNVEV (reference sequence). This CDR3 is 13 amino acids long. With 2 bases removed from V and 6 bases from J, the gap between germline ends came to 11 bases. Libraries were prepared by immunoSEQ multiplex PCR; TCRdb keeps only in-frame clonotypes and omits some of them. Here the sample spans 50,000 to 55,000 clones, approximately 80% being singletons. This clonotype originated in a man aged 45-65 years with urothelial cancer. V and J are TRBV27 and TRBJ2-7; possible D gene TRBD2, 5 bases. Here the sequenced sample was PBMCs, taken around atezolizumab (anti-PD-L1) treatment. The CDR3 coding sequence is TGTGCCAGCAGTTTAAGTCGGGGTGGCGAGCAGTACTTC. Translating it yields CASSLSRGGEQYF.